The present TCR beta chain was sequenced within a study of response to subunit inactivated influenza vaccine. This CDR3 comprises 14 residues. V was trimmed by 6 bases and J by 0 bases, leaving 10 bases between them. The germline V gene encodes CDR1 SGHVS and CDR2 FQNEAQ. TCRdb recomputed calls from the RT-PCR reads with MiXCR, one row per CDR3 protein. The data show 450,000 to 700,000 distinct CDR3 sequences, 14% seen once. This clonotype was counted many times. The chain employs TRBV7-8 and TRBJ2-3; the D is unclear. This TCR came from a man aged 45 to 65 who received an inactivated influenza vaccine. Material: PBMCs from blood, obtained 11 to 12 days after vaccination. The CDR3: CASRESASTDTQYF. The CDR3 DNA follows: TGTGCCAGCAGAGAAAGCGCGAGCACAGATACGCAGTATTTT.